These 30 T cell receptor beta chains were all obtained from the same sample, sequenced in a study of long-term antiretroviral therapy in people with HIV. Running of the v3.0 immunoSEQ assay took place at survey level. Profiling relied on immunoSEQ multiplex PCR, and the TCRdb table lists in-frame clones only, not all of them. The data contain tens of thousands of clones, about 84% of them singletons. Material: unsorted PBMCs, obtained 0.8 years before starting antiretroviral therapy. These receptors originate from a young man with HIV.

This clone was counted only a few times. The chain couples TRBV18 to TRBJ2-3; D possibly corresponds to TRBD2 (6 bases). Germline V gene sequence: CDR1 KGHSH, CDR2 LQKENI. The CDR3 extends over 13 amino acids. V dropped 6 bases and J dropped 2 bases, with 9 bases sitting between them. In DNA, the CDR3 is TGTGCCAGCTCGGGGACTGCCACAGATACGCAGTATTTT. Amino acids: CASSGTATDTQYF.

This clone has just a few counts. V and J are TRBV10-3 and TRBJ1-5; D uncertain. The CDR3 spans 15 residues. The V end lost 6 bases, the J end lost 5 bases, and 17 bases lay between the germline ends. Germline CDR1 is ENHRY and CDR2 is SYGVKD. The CDR3 sequence: CAISDLERVDQPQHF. Written as DNA, the CDR3 is TGTGCCATCAGCGACCTGGAAAGGGTTGATCAGCCCCAGCATTTT.

This clone was observed a single time. The chain employs TRBV7-2 and TRBJ2-3; the match to TRBD1 covers 9 bases. The J segment lost 3 bases and the V segment lost 4 bases, leaving 11 bases of the junction unmatched. Germline V gene lookup returns CDR1 SGHTA and CDR2 FQGNSA. CDR3 length: 17 residues. The CDR3: CASSSDRWTGETDTQYF. In DNA, the CDR3 is TGTGCCAGCAGCTCAGATAGATGGACAGGGGAAACAGATACGCAGTATTTT.

V gene TRBV6-5 combines with J gene TRBJ1-5; D unresolved. V was shortened by 6 bases and J by 7 bases, with 19 bases between the two germline ends. The CDR3 runs 15 residues. CDR1 and CDR2 (germline): MNHEY, SVGAGI. This CDR3 reads CASSPFPGSGQPQHF. The CDR3 DNA is TGTGCCAGCAGCCCCTTTCCCGGTTCCGGCCAGCCCCAGCATTTT.

The chain carries TRBV7-3 and TRBJ2-3; D call uncertain. Trimming took 0 bases from V and 6 from J, leaving 10 bases between them. The CDR3 sequence is 14 residues long. The germline CDR1 and CDR2 sequences are SGHTA and FQGTGA. The CDR3 loop reads CASSLTGDTDTQYF. Here the CDR3 DNA reads TGTGCCAGCAGCTTAACAGGCGACACGGATACGCAGTATTTT.

The J gene is TRBJ1-2, the V gene TRBV28, with TRBD1 identical over 7 bases. The germline V gene encodes CDR1 MDHEN and CDR2 SYDVKM. Unmatched junction bases numbered 8, after V lost 7 bases and J lost 3 bases. This CDR3 comprises 14 residues. The CDR3 DNA sequence: TGTGCCAGCACACACAGGGGAGGTTACTATGGCTACACCTTC. Translation gives CASTHRGGYYGYTF.

The V and J genes are TRBV5-1 and TRBJ1-2; D is unresolved. With 4 bases removed from V and 2 bases from J, the gap between germline ends came to 12 bases. The germline gives CDR1 SGHRS, CDR2 YFSETQ. The CDR3 is made up of 14 amino acids. The DNA of the CDR3 is TGCGCCAGCAGCACCGCCCCGGACAACTATGGCTACACCTTC. It codes for CASSTAPDNYGYTF.

This clone was seen only once. CDR3 nucleotides: TGTGCTAGTGATCCGGGGTCGAGCAATCAGCCCCAGCATTTT. Protein sequence: CASDPGSSNQPQHF. The gene calls are TRBV12-5 and TRBJ1-5; no clear D gene. CDR3 length: 14 amino acids. V lost 7 bases and J 1 base, leaving 11 bases between the germline ends. Germline CDR1 reads LGHNT; CDR2 reads FRNRAP.

The rearrangement links TRBV5-5 to TRBJ2-1; D is unresolved. This CDR3 spans 15 amino acids. The germline V and J ends were trimmed by 1 base and 1 base, with 9 bases remaining between them. The germline gives CDR1 SGHKS, CDR2 YYEKEE (reference sequence). CDR3 loop: CASSLSSESYNEQFF. DNA of the CDR3: TGTGCCAGCAGCTTGTCCTCGGAATCCTACAATGAGCAGTTCTTC.

The chain recombines TRBV15 with TRBJ2-7; 9 nucleotides agree with TRBD2. The ends lost 3 bases at V and 2 bases at J; junction bases unmatched: 14. Germline V gives CDR1 LNHNV, CDR2 YYDKDF (reference sequence). CDR3 length equals 18 residues. The CDR3 sequence: CATSSGASGNHPPYEQYF. CDR3 bases: TGTGCCACCAGCAGTGGGGCTAGCGGGAATCACCCGCCCTACGAGCAGTACTTC.

The genes are TRBV28 and TRBJ2-1; D is perhaps TRBD2 (6 bases). The V gene lost 8 bases and the J gene lost 2 bases, with 28 bases spanning the gap. CDR3 length: 19 amino acids. Germline CDR1 MDHEN, CDR2 SYDVKM. The CDR3 spells CASDPQLGVGTPPYNEQFF. The CDR3 region has the DNA TGTGCCAGCGACCCCCAACTCGGGGTAGGGACTCCCCCCTACAATGAGCAGTTCTTC. The entire variable domain, with the rest obtained from reference TRBV28 and TRBJ2-1, is as follows: DVKVTQSSRYLVKRTGEKVFLECVQDMDHENMFWYRQDPGLGLRLIYFSYDVKMKEKGDIPEGYSVSREKKERFSLILESASTNQTSMYLCASDPQLGVGTPPYNEQFFGPGTRLTVL.

The CDR3 DNA sequence: TGTGCCACCAGCAGATTTCAGGGGACAGGTGGCTACACCTTC. Translating it yields CATSRFQGTGGYTF. The chain has TRBV15 and TRBJ1-2; 8 nucleotides match TRBD1. V trimming: 2 bases; J trimming: 7 bases; junction bases outside the gene matches: 6. The CDR3 has 14 amino acids. Germline values: CDR1 LNHNV, CDR2 YYDKDF (reference sequence).

The rearrangement joins TRBV9 to TRBJ2-3; D is unclear. The CDR3 is 12 residues long. The V and J ends lost 4 bases and 2 bases respectively, with 5 bases between them. CDR1 and CDR2 (germline): SGDLS, YYNGEE. Here the CDR3 DNA reads TGTGCCAGCAGCCTCGACACAGATACGCAGTATTTT. Its protein product is CASSLDTDTQYF.

This rearrangement joins TRBV4-2 to TRBJ2-7; D remains ambiguous. The germline CDR1 and CDR2 sequences are LGHNA and YNFKEQ. V shed 0 bases and J shed 2 bases, with 8 bases lying between them. CDR3 length: 14 amino acids. The CDR3 loop reads CASSQELFTYEQYF. CDR3 bases: TGTGCCAGCAGCCAAGAACTTTTCACCTACGAGCAGTACTTC.

The J gene is TRBJ2-3, the V gene TRBV6-1; tentative D call: TRBD2 (6 bases). V was shortened by 3 bases and J by 5 bases, with 18 bases between the two germline ends. Germline assignment: CDR1 MNHNS and CDR2 SASEGT. The CDR3 sequence is 16 residues long. The CDR3 region has the DNA TGTGCCAGCAGTGATAGAGAAGCGGGCTTCGGAGATACGCAGTATTTT. Its translation: CASSDREAGFGDTQYF.

The chain carries TRBV7-3 and TRBJ2-7, with D possibly called TRBD1 or TRBD2 (5 bases each). With 3 bases removed from V and 6 bases from J, the gap between germline ends came to 12 bases. CDR3 length equals 13 residues. Per the germline V gene, CDR1 is SGHTA and CDR2 is FQGTGA. The CDR3 spells CASSLGDSGEQYF. The CDR3 DNA follows: TGTGCCAGCAGCTTGGGGGATTCGGGCGAGCAGTACTTC.

The chain couples TRBV7-9 to TRBJ2-1; D is unresolved. Trimming cost V 4 bases and J 6 bases, with 7 bases left between them. Germline values: CDR1 SEHNR, CDR2 FQNEAQ (reference sequence). The CDR3 runs 12 residues. In DNA form, the CDR3 reads TGTGCCAGCAGCTCTCCATTCAATGAGCAGTTCTTC. It specifies CASSSPFNEQFF.

The chain combines TRBV5-5 with TRBJ2-7, with TRBD1 matching 11 bases. The length of the CDR3 is 14 residues. CDR1 and CDR2 from the germline V gene are SGHKS and YYEKEE (reference sequence). The J segment lost 4 bases and the V segment lost 3 bases, leaving 3 bases of the junction unmatched. The chain's CDR3 is CASSSGQGAYEQYF. The DNA of the CDR3 is TGTGCCAGCAGCTCAGGACAGGGGGCATACGAGCAGTACTTC.

The J gene is TRBJ1-2, the V gene TRBV2; TRBD1 is a possible D gene (5 bases). Germline assignment: CDR1 SNHLY and CDR2 FYNNEI. The germline V and J ends were trimmed by 8 bases and 3 bases, with 13 bases remaining between them. This CDR3 spans 13 amino acids. The CDR3 sequence: CASRGWGDYGYTF. The CDR3 DNA sequence: TGTGCCAGCCGGGGGTGGGGGGACTATGGCTACACCTTC.

This clone showed up just a few times. This chain joins TRBV5-5 and TRBJ1-2, with D possibly TRBD1 on 5 matching bases. CDR1 is SGHKS, CDR2 YYEKEE, per germline (reference sequence). V was clipped by 3 bases and J by 5 bases, with 8 bases between them. The CDR3 length is 12 residues. CDR3: CASSYQGYGYTF. The CDR3 nucleotides read TGTGCCAGCAGCTATCAGGGTTATGGCTACACCTTC. The whole variable domain, remainder taken from reference TRBV5-5 and TRBJ1-2, is DAGVTQSPTHLIKTRGQQVTLRCSPISGHKSVSWYQQVLGQGPQFIFQYYEKEERGRGNFPDRFSARQFPNYSSELNVNALLLGDSALYLCASSYQGYGYTFGSGTRLTVV.

The V and J genes are TRBV6-1 and TRBJ2-7; tentative D call: TRBD1 (6 bases). This CDR3 region has 15 residues. V lost 5 bases and J lost 0, with 14 bases in between. CDR1 MNHNS and CDR2 SASEGT come from the germline V gene. CDR3 sequence (DNA): TGTGCCAGCAGTACCCACAGGGAAGCCTCCTACGAGCAGTACTTC. It yields the protein CASSTHREASYEQYF.

The chain employs TRBV28 and TRBJ1-2, with 8 bases that match TRBD1. Trimming at V came to 5 bases and at J to 7 bases, leaving 9 bases not matched to a gene. The length of the CDR3 is 14 residues. Looked up from germline, CDR1 is MDHEN and CDR2 is SYDVKM. CDR3 sequence reads: CASSTTGGLAGYTF. CDR3 nucleotides: TGTGCCAGCAGTACCACAGGGGGGCTGGCTGGCTACACCTTC.

The chain couples TRBV7-2 to TRBJ1-5; D is unresolved. Germline V CDR1 and CDR2: SGHTA, FQGNSA. The CDR3 runs to 12 residues. V was shortened by 3 bases and J by 2 bases, with 2 bases between the two germline ends. The CDR3 region has the DNA TGTGCCAGCAGCTTTGGCAATCAGCCCCAGCATTTT. Protein sequence: CASSFGNQPQHF.

A single count supports this clone. This rearrangement joins TRBV7-9 to TRBJ2-7, with D unclear. CDR3 length: 13 residues. Germline V gene data show CDR1 as SEHNR and CDR2 as FQNEAQ (reference sequence). V lost 0 bases and J 2 bases, leaving 5 bases between the germline ends. Written as DNA, the CDR3 is TGTGCCAGCAGCTTAGCGGGTCCCTACGAGCAGTACTTC. It specifies CASSLAGPYEQYF.

J is TRBJ2-7 and V is TRBV5-8, with TRBD2 identical over 8 bases. CDR3 length equals 16 residues. The germline CDR1 and CDR2 sequences are SGHTS and YDEGEE. Losses at the gene ends were 1 base for V and 2 bases for J; bases not matched to a gene: 8. The CDR3 here is CASSLRQRGITYEQYF. In DNA form, the CDR3 reads TGTGCCAGCAGCTTGAGGCAGCGGGGGATAACCTACGAGCAGTACTTC.

The gene calls are TRBV4-2 and TRBJ1-2; D gene unclear. CDR1 and CDR2 (germline): LGHNA, YNFKEQ. The germline V and J ends were trimmed by 1 base and 3 bases, with 9 bases remaining between them. The CDR3 runs to 14 residues. The CDR3 DNA follows: TGTGCCAGCAGCCAAGCCACGGTATACTATGGCTACACCTTC. Translated, it gives CASSQATVYYGYTF.

The chain uses TRBV19 and TRBJ2-7; D is unclear. Germline CDR1 and CDR2: LNHDA and SQIVND (reference sequence). Trimming shortened V by 5 bases and J by 4 bases, and 9 bases separated the two germline ends. The CDR3 length is 12 residues. CDR3 residues: CASSSPEYEQYF. CDR3 nucleotide sequence: TGTGCCAGTAGTTCCCCAGAATACGAGCAGTACTTC.

The CDR3 DNA reads TGTGCCAGCAGTTCCCATACGGTAGCCAAAAACATTCAGTACTTC. This encodes CASSSHTVAKNIQYF. The chain combines TRBV28 with TRBJ2-4; D gene ambiguous. This CDR3 has 15 residues. V lost 4 bases and J lost 0, with 10 bases in between. CDR1 and CDR2 (germline): MDHEN, SYDVKM.

This chain connects TRBV6-4 to TRBJ2-1, with D unresolved. Trimming shortened V by 4 bases and J by 7 bases, and 11 bases separated the two germline ends. This CDR3 is built from 13 residues. Looked up from germline, CDR1 is MRHNA and CDR2 is SNTAGT. This CDR3 reads CASSAQTENEQFF. Here the CDR3 DNA reads TGTGCCAGCAGTGCCCAGACTGAGAATGAGCAGTTCTTC.

In DNA form, the CDR3 reads TGTGCCAGCAGCTTAATGGATTCTAGCATTCAGTACTTC. It yields the protein CASSLMDSSIQYF. The chain uses TRBV7-8 and TRBJ2-4; D remains unclear. Trimming removed 2 bases from V and 9 bases from J, with 11 bases in between. This CDR3 comprises 13 residues. Looked up from germline, CDR1 is SGHVS and CDR2 is FQNEAQ.